One and the same sample provided the 22 T cell receptor beta chains below, sequenced in a study of CD8+CD57+ T cells in acquired aplastic anemia. Profiling that covered TCR beta VDJ and CDR3 relied on genomic DNA as its template. In TCRdb, the reads were re-called with MiXCR into one record per CDR3 protein. The sample lists tens of thousands of distinct CDR3 sequences; 60% to 75% were seen once. CD8+CD57+ cell expansion had been shown by flow cytometry in patients chosen for sequencing. The sample comprised sorted CD4+, CD8+, or CD8+CD57+ T cells (not recorded which) from PBMCs. The receptor set was obtained from a human donor with aplastic anemia.

The CDR3 DNA follows: TGTGCCAGCAGCTTAGGGGATTCGTTCGGCTACGAGCAGTACTTC. Protein: CASSLGDSFGYEQYF. The chain carries TRBV7-2 and TRBJ2-7; D is unclear. V dropped 1 base and J dropped 3 bases, with 13 bases sitting between them. The CDR3 covers 15 residues. Germline loops: CDR1 SGHTA, CDR2 FQGNSA.

The chain couples TRBV7-6 to TRBJ2-1, with D perhaps TRBD2 (6 bases). V lost 6 bases and J lost 9, with 12 bases in between. CDR3 size: 12 residues. Germline CDR1 and CDR2: SGHVS and FNYEAQ. The chain's CDR3 is CASSSTSIEQFF. The DNA of the CDR3 is TGTGCCAGCAGTTCAACTAGCATTGAGCAGTTCTTC. The entire variable domain, with the rest obtained from reference TRBV7-6 and TRBJ2-1, is as follows: GAGVSQSPRYKVTKRGQDVALRCDPISGHVSLYWYRQALGQGPEFLTYFNYEAQQDKSGLPNDRFSAERPEGSISTLTIQRTEQRDSAMYRCASSSTSIEQFFGPGTRLTVL.

This clonotype was seen a few times. The V and J genes are TRBV9 and TRBJ2-7; D is perhaps TRBD2 (6 bases). The CDR3 is made up of 13 amino acids. CDR1 SGDLS and CDR2 YYNGEE come from the germline V gene. The V gene lost 0 bases and the J gene lost 4 bases, with 8 bases spanning the gap. The CDR3 nucleotides read TGTGCCAGCAGCGTAGTAGGGAGGTACGAGCAGTACTTC. Translated, it gives CASSVVGRYEQYF. Full variable domain (rest looked up from reference TRBV9 and TRBJ2-7): DSGVTQTPKHLITATGQRVTLRCSPRSGDLSVYWYQQSLDQGLQFLIQYYNGEERAKGNILERFSAQQFPDLHSELNLSSLELGDSALYFCASSVVGRYEQYFGPGTRLTVT.

Details on this clonotype: A single base separates this from a much larger clone, so it may be a read error. This chain uses TRBV20-1 with TRBJ1-1; possibly TRBD1 for D (5 bases). V shed 4 bases and J shed 7 bases, with 16 bases lying between them. This CDR3 has 13 amino acids. Looked up from germline, CDR1 is DFQATT and CDR2 is SNEGSKA (reference sequence). The CDR3 reads CSAIDLGVFEAFF. DNA of the CDR3: TGCAGTGCTATAGATTTAGGGGTGTTTGAAGCTTTCTTT.

The rearrangement joins TRBV5-4 to TRBJ1-6; TRBD1 aligns across 7 bases. Germline loops: CDR1 SGHNT, CDR2 YYREEE (reference sequence). The CDR3 extends over 13 amino acids. After removal of 4 bases from V and 13 bases from J, the junction contained 8 bases not matched to a gene. The CDR3 DNA reads as TGTGCCAGCAGCCCCGGGACAGACTGGCCCCTCCACTTT. Its translation: CASSPGTDWPLHF.

Here the CDR3 reads CSANHRGGYEQYF. DNA for the CDR3: TGCAGTGCTAATCATAGGGGGGGCTACGAGCAGTACTTC. The chain employs TRBV20-1 and TRBJ2-7; D may be TRBD2 (7 bases). Germline-derived CDR1 and CDR2 are DFQATT and SNEGSKA (reference sequence). This CDR3 has 13 residues. The V gene lost 4 bases and the J gene lost 3 bases, with 13 bases spanning the gap.

In DNA, the CDR3 is TGTGCCATCAGTGAGGTGTCGGTATTAGTTGGCTACACCTTC. It codes for CAISEVSVLVGYTF. The chain links TRBV10-3 to TRBJ1-2; D unclear. CDR1 is ENHRY and CDR2 is SYGVKD in the germline V gene. The V and J ends lost 2 bases and 7 bases respectively, with 14 bases between them. CDR3 length equals 14 residues.

The rearrangement joins TRBV19 to TRBJ1-6, with a weak D call TRBD1 (6 bases). This CDR3 spans 15 amino acids. The germline gives CDR1 LNHDA, CDR2 SQIVND (reference sequence). Trimming shortened V by 3 bases and J by 10 bases, and 16 bases separated the two germline ends. The CDR3, as DNA: TGTGCCAGTAGTATCTCCGGGACACTTCGGTCACCCCTCCACTTT. The encoded protein is CASSISGTLRSPLHF.

The chain has TRBV7-8 and TRBJ2-3; 9 nucleotides match TRBD2. Per the germline V gene, CDR1 is SGHVS and CDR2 is FQNEAQ. V shed 5 bases and J 4 bases; nucleotides not matched to a gene: 7. The CDR3 spans 15 residues. CDR3 DNA: TGTGCCAGCAGCGTAGTAGCGGGAGTGTCAGATACGCAGTATTTT. It codes for CASSVVAGVSDTQYF. Full variable domain (rest looked up from reference TRBV7-8 and TRBJ2-3): GAGVSQSPRYKVAKRGQDVALRCDPISGHVSLFWYQQALGQGPEFLTYFQNEAQLDKSGLPSDRFFAERPEGSVSTLKIQRTQQEDSAVYLCASSVVAGVSDTQYFGPGTRLTVL.

The gene calls are TRBV7-8 and TRBJ2-6; 8 bases fit TRBD2. The CDR3 sequence is 17 residues long. The J segment lost 4 bases and the V segment lost 1 base, leaving 6 bases of the junction unmatched. Germline lookup yields CDR1 SGHVS and CDR2 FQNEAQ. The CDR3 DNA sequence: TGTGCCAGCAGCTTAGGGGTTAGCGGGGTCGGGGCCAACGTCCTGACTTTC. Its translation is CASSLGVSGVGANVLTF.

This clonotype occurred a few times. The chain uses TRBV25-1 and TRBJ2-7; unclear D gene. The germline CDR1 and CDR2 sequences are MGHDK and SYGVNS. The CDR3 loop spans 11 amino acids. The V end lost 8 bases, the J end lost 3 bases, and 8 bases lay between the germline ends. CDR3 amino acids: CASDLGYEQYF. CDR3 DNA sequence: TGTGCCAGCGACCTAGGCTACGAGCAGTACTTC.

In its sample, this clonotype was seen a few times. The chain links TRBV10-3 to TRBJ1-1; 7 bases are a match to TRBD1. V shed 3 bases and J 8 bases; nucleotides not matched to a gene: 9. The CDR3 extends over 14 amino acids. From germline, CDR1 is ENHRY and CDR2 SYGVKD. The CDR3 region has the DNA TGTGCCATCAGTGACTCCGGGACAGCGTTCGAAGCTTTCTTT. It is translated as CAISDSGTAFEAFF.

Note on this clonotype: No DNA is shown, since the ends of the CDR3 on it are uncertain; the CDR3 is the one TCRdb lists. The genes are TRBV24-1 and TRBJ2-1; TRBD2, the table's D call, was not compared with the DNA. The CDR3 has 14 amino acids, counting both end residues. CDR1 and CDR2 (germline): KGHDR, SFDVKD. This CDR3 reads CATLCASGDNEQFF.

This chain links TRBV4-2 with TRBJ1-2; D ambiguous. Trimming left V 0 bases short and J 2 bases short, with 7 bases between. From germline, CDR1 is LGHNA and CDR2 YNFKEQ. This CDR3 has 14 amino acids. CDR3 DNA sequence: TGTGCCAGCAGCCAAGATGGCCCGAACTATGGCTACACCTTC. This sequence encodes CASSQDGPNYGYTF.

V gene TRBV10-3 combines with J gene TRBJ1-2; 7 nucleotides align to TRBD1. The CDR3 has 14 amino acids. The junction had 5 bases not matched to a gene; V was cut back by 4 bases and J by 3 bases. CDR1 ENHRY and CDR2 SYGVKD come from the germline V gene. As DNA, the CDR3 is TGTGCCATCAGTGGACAGGGTGGGGACTATGGCTACACCTTC. Translating it yields CAISGQGGDYGYTF.

This clonotype was found a few times. The gene calls are TRBV24-1 and TRBJ2-5; the match to TRBD1 covers 11 bases. Trimming at V came to 3 bases and at J to 4 bases, leaving 9 bases not matched to a gene. The germline V gene encodes CDR1 KGHDR and CDR2 SFDVKD. There are 17 residues in the CDR3. The CDR3 sequence: CATSDLPGQGVGETQYF. The CDR3 DNA reads TGTGCCACCAGTGATCTCCCGGGACAGGGGGTTGGAGAGACCCAGTACTTC.

The rearrangement uses TRBV20-1 and TRBJ2-3; D uncertain. The V and J ends lost 6 bases and 6 bases respectively, with 13 bases between them. The CDR3 is made up of 12 amino acids. CDR1 DFQATT and CDR2 SNEGSKA come from the germline V gene (reference sequence). The CDR3 DNA sequence: TGCAGTGCCCCCTCACGTTCGGATACGCAGTATTTT. Translated, it gives CSAPSRSDTQYF.

The V gene is TRBV20-1, the J gene TRBJ2-3, with 8 positions matching TRBD2. Germline CDR1 is DFQATT and CDR2 is SNEGSKA (reference sequence). Trimming removed 3 bases from V and 2 bases from J; junction bases left unmatched: 1. This CDR3 contains 13 residues. CDR3: CSASGGDTDTQYF. CDR3 in DNA: TGCAGTGCTAGCGGGGGGGACACAGATACGCAGTATTTT.

This chain joins TRBV2 and TRBJ1-6; D is undetermined. Germline assignment: CDR1 SNHLY and CDR2 FYNNEI. V lost 8 bases to trimming and J lost 7 bases, with 18 bases between them. The CDR3 sequence is 15 residues long. CDR3 DNA sequence: TGTGCCAGCGGTATGAACGCTGCTGGAAATTCACCCCTCCACTTT. This encodes CASGMNAAGNSPLHF.

The rearrangement joins TRBV19 to TRBJ1-6; D remains unclear. CDR3 length equals 15 residues. Germline values: CDR1 LNHDA, CDR2 SQIVND (reference sequence). V lost 1 base and J lost 10, with 14 bases in between. The CDR3 reads CASSIVGYSNSPLHF. For the CDR3, the DNA is TGTGCCAGTAGTATAGTGGGGTACAGCAACTCACCCCTCCACTTT.

The genes are TRBV9 and TRBJ1-1; 8 bases fit TRBD1. Germline CDR1 is SGDLS and CDR2 is YYNGEE. The ends lost 4 bases at V and 7 bases at J; junction bases unmatched: 9. The CDR3 length is 14 residues. In DNA, the CDR3 is TGTGCCAGCAGCCCACCGACAGGGGAGATTGAAGCTTTCTTT. This sequence encodes CASSPPTGEIEAFF.

This clonotype was seen a handful of times. The CDR3 sequence: CATSNRLGNNEQFF. The CDR3 bases are TGTGCCACCAGCAACAGACTAGGCAACAATGAGCAGTTCTTC. The chain combines TRBV15 with TRBJ2-1; tentative D call: TRBD2 (6 bases). Germline V gene lookup returns CDR1 LNHNV and CDR2 YYDKDF (reference sequence). CDR3 length equals 14 residues. The V and J ends lost 4 bases and 5 bases respectively, with 12 bases between them.